Sequencing of this T cell receptor beta chain was carried out in a study of cytomegalovirus exposure and HLA in healthy donors. Turning to the study itself: Early released data comprised some 85 million unique TCRs from HLA-typed donors. Study-level points and caveats: In vitro confirmation showed a few CMV-associated chains to be CMV antigen specific. The authors excluded some V segments, including TRBV6-2 and TRBV6-3, as indistinguishable.

Germline V lookup: CDR1 SNHLY, CDR2 FYNNEI. The CDR3 is 15 residues long. J lost 1 base, V lost 4 bases, and 4 bases had no gene match. Regarding this clone: Antigen: not known.

PCR was performed using 60 Vbeta and 13 Jbeta primers. Repertoires were generated with immunoSEQ multiplex PCR, while TCRdb's copy carries only in-frame clones and drops some. The repertoire consists of around 140,000 clones, with approximately 87% occurring once and the leading ten covering roughly 5%. This receptor was taken from a woman aged 30 to 39 in good health and CMV-seronegative. The material sequenced was PBMCs. The chain is built from TRBV2 and TRBJ1-1; 9 positions agree with TRBD1. As DNA, the CDR3 is TGTGCCAGCAGTGTGTCGGGACAGGGGAACACTGAAGCTTTCTTT. Amino acid sequence: CASSVSGQGNTEAFF.